The source of this T cell receptor (beta chain) is a study of T cells after posttransplantation cyclophosphamide. Germline V gene sequence: CDR1 SGHTA, CDR2 FQGNSA. CDR3 size: 15 residues. Trimming took off 5 bases at V and 6 bases at J, with 20 bases between the two ends. Regarding the study as a whole: TRB overlap between skin or GI tissue T cells and blood was limited.

This clone was observed many times. Its antigen is not identified. TCRdb's copy holds only in-frame clones and misses some; the assay was immunoSEQ multiplex PCR. The repertoire yields fewer than 40,000 clones, none seen only once; the top ten contain 6.7%. The chain recombines TRBV7-2 with TRBJ2-7; D unresolved. The sequence derives from a woman aged 45-60 years in good health and a related stem cell transplant donor. Sequencing input: PBMCs. CDR3 loop: CASSQLRTFGVEQYF. The CDR3 nucleotides read TGTGCCAGCAGCCAACTGCGCACTTTTGGTGTCGAGCAGTACTTC.